The 29 T cell receptor beta chains in this list originate from one sample, sequenced in a study of blood T cell repertoires in COVID-19. TCRdb's table, derived via immunoSEQ multiplex PCR, lists solely in-frame clones and lacks some. The sample includes 30,000 to 40,000 clones, about 82% of them seen just once. The sequenced sample consisted of peripheral blood. The receptors here all came from a man older than 75 with active or convalescent COVID-19.

V is TRBV3-1 (or the pseudogene TRBV3-2) and J is TRBJ2-3, with 9 nucleotides matching TRBD2. CDR3 length: 16 amino acids. From germline, CDR1 is LGHDT and CDR2 YNNKEL (reference sequence). V trimming: 3 bases; J trimming: 2 bases; junction bases outside the gene matches: 6. Here the CDR3 DNA reads TGTGCCAGCAGCCAGGGGACTAGCTGGTACACAGATACGCAGTATTTT. Translation gives CASSQGTSWYTDTQYF.

The V gene is TRBV7-9, the J gene TRBJ1-4, with a tentative D call TRBD1 (5 bases). Germline CDR1 and CDR2: SEHNR and FQNEAQ (reference sequence). The CDR3 consists of 15 residues. V lost 5 bases and J lost 8, with 18 bases in between. The CDR3 spells CASSPRVKESEKLFF. The CDR3 DNA reads as TGTGCCAGCAGCCCCAGGGTAAAGGAGAGCGAAAAACTGTTTTTT.

DNA of the CDR3: TGTGCCAGCAGCCCTGGGCTAACGGACTCTAACTATGGCTACACCTTC. Encoded protein: CASSPGLTDSNYGYTF. This rearrangement joins TRBV11-2 to TRBJ1-2; D gene ambiguous. The CDR3 is 16 residues long. With 5 bases removed from V and 0 bases from J, the gap between germline ends came to 16 bases. Germline V lookup: CDR1 SGHAT, CDR2 FQNNGV.

The chain employs TRBV18 and TRBJ2-2; 10 nucleotides align to TRBD2. The V gene end was trimmed by 3 bases and the J gene end by 3 bases; junction bases not matched to a gene: 4. Per germline, CDR1 KGHSH and CDR2 LQKENI. This CDR3 has 16 amino acids. CDR3 loop: CASSPRAGGDTGELFF. CDR3 bases: TGTGCCAGCTCACCGAGAGCGGGAGGGGACACCGGGGAGCTGTTTTTT.

CDR3 protein: CASRRTGNTYEQYF. DNA for the CDR3: TGTGCCAGCAGACGGACAGGCAACACCTACGAGCAGTACTTC. The V gene is TRBV5-6, the J gene TRBJ2-7, with 7 bases that match TRBD1. The germline V gene has CDR1 SGHDT and CDR2 YYEEEE. Unmatched junction bases numbered 7, after V lost 5 bases and J lost 2 bases. CDR3 length: 14 residues.

The count of this clone is one. CDR3 loop: CASSTSGTGNYGYTF. The DNA for the CDR3 is TGTGCCAGTAGTACGTCCGGGACAGGGAACTATGGCTACACCTTC. V and J are TRBV19 and TRBJ1-2; 9 bases are a match to TRBD1. Per the germline V gene, CDR1 is LNHDA and CDR2 is SQIVND (reference sequence). J gave up 2 bases and V 4 bases, and 5 bases lay outside the gene matches. The length of the CDR3 is 15 residues.

The chain combines TRBV4-3 with TRBJ2-5, with TRBD1 as a possible D gene (5 bases). The germline V gene encodes CDR1 LGHNA and CDR2 YSLEER. The CDR3 is 17 residues long. V was pared by 1 base and J by 5 bases, with 20 bases between. CDR3 nucleotides: TGCGCCAGCAGCCAAGGCCCAAGGGGCAATGTTCAGGAGACCCAGTACTTC. Its protein is CASSQGPRGNVQETQYF.

This sequence joins TRBV19 and TRBJ1-2, with 9 bases that match TRBD1. Unmatched junction bases numbered 5, after V lost 2 bases and J lost 4 bases. The CDR3 length is 15 residues. Germline V gene sequence: CDR1 LNHDA, CDR2 SQIVND (reference sequence). CDR3 region: CASSILGTGSYGYTF. CDR3 coding DNA: TGTGCCAGTAGTATATTGGGGACAGGGTCCTATGGCTACACCTTC.

This clone was observed once. The rearrangement uses TRBV2 and TRBJ2-2, with D perhaps TRBD2 (5 bases). Germline CDR1 SNHLY, CDR2 FYNNEI. V was shortened by 7 bases and J by 0 bases, with 9 bases between the two germline ends. There are 14 residues in the CDR3. CDR3 amino acids: CASNPSTNTGELFF. The CDR3 DNA reads TGTGCCAGCAACCCTAGCACGAACACCGGGGAGCTGTTTTTT.

With regard to this clone: Germline and junction disagree at one end, which may indicate a read error. V gene TRBV5-4 combines with J gene TRBJ2-3, with 12 nucleotides matching TRBD2. Germline CDR1 and CDR2: SGHNT and YYREEE (reference sequence). The length of the CDR3 is 15 residues. CDR3 amino acids: CASTLTSGGADTQYF. The CDR3 bases are TGTGCCAGCACCTTGACTAGCGGGGGAGCAGATACGCAGTATTTT. Based on the CDR3 plus reference TRBV5-4 and TRBJ2-3, the full variable domain is ETGVTQSPTHLIKTRGQQVTLRCSSQSGHNTVSWYQQALGQGPQFIFQYYREEENGRGNFPPRFSGLQFPNYSSELNVNALELDDSALYLCASTLTSGGADTQYFGPGTRLTVL.

The rearrangement uses TRBV5-1 and TRBJ1-1, with a weak D call TRBD1 (5 bases). The ends were cut back, 1 base at V and 2 bases at J, with 12 bases in the middle. Germline-derived CDR1 and CDR2 are SGHRS and YFSETQ. The CDR3 sequence is 15 residues long. In DNA form, the CDR3 reads TGCGCCAGCAGCTTGTTTCAGGGAACAAACACTGAAGCTTTCTTT. This translates into CASSLFQGTNTEAFF.

The chain links TRBV10-2 to TRBJ2-5; 11 nucleotides agree with TRBD2. Germline V lookup: CDR1 WSHSY, CDR2 SAAADI. Germline trimming cut 3 bases from V and 1 base from J; bases unmatched to any gene: 1. The CDR3 runs to 15 residues. CDR3 loop: CASSDLAGGQETQYF. Here the CDR3 DNA reads TGCGCCAGCAGTGACCTAGCGGGGGGCCAAGAGACCCAGTACTTC.

This clone was observed a handful of times. The genes are TRBV28 and TRBJ1-1, with TRBD1 matching over 8 bases. V lost 4 bases, J lost 3 bases, and 4 bases stayed unmatched. This CDR3 region has 14 residues. The germline V gene has CDR1 MDHEN and CDR2 SYDVKM. The CDR3 region is CASSSQGAYTEAFF. The CDR3 DNA reads as TGTGCCAGCAGTTCCCAGGGGGCGTACACTGAAGCTTTCTTT.

J is TRBJ2-4 and V is TRBV7-9; 9 bases map to TRBD2. Per the germline V gene, CDR1 is SEHNR and CDR2 is FQNEAQ (reference sequence). The J segment lost 2 bases and the V segment lost 0 bases, leaving 8 bases of the junction unmatched. The CDR3 extends over 18 amino acids. CDR3 residues: CASSLAGAGTSPKNIQYF. CDR3 coding DNA: TGTGCCAGCAGCTTAGCGGGGGCCGGGACTAGCCCCAAAAACATTCAGTACTTC.

This CDR3 is CASSSGGDSPLHF. CDR3 DNA: TGTGCCAGCAGCTCGGGAGGAGATTCACCCCTCCACTTT. This sequence joins TRBV5-4 and TRBJ1-6; D unresolved. The CDR3 sequence is 13 residues long. CDR1 is SGHNT and CDR2 is YYREEE in the germline V gene (reference sequence). V gave up 3 bases and J gave up 8 bases, with 9 bases separating them.

The chain employs TRBV29-1 and TRBJ1-1; 7 nucleotides align to TRBD1. CDR1 is SQVTM, CDR2 ANQGSEA, per germline. Trimming took 6 bases from V and 6 from J; bases not matched to a gene: 10. This CDR3 comprises 13 residues. CDR3 nucleotides: TGCAGCGTCCGACAGGGCCCTTGGGCTGAAGCTTTCTTT. Translation: CSVRQGPWAEAFF.

This clone was seen a single time. The J gene is TRBJ2-7, the V gene TRBV7-2; 8 nucleotides match TRBD2. Germline values: CDR1 SGHTA, CDR2 FQGNSA. The CDR3 is 13 amino acids. The V and J ends lost 4 bases and 4 bases, in that order; junction bases with no gene match: 3. CDR3 protein: CASSYTSGYEQYF. CDR3 sequence (DNA): TGTGCCAGCAGCTACACTAGCGGATACGAGCAGTACTTC.

This clone was observed a few times. The V gene is TRBV7-9, the J gene TRBJ1-5; 7 bases align to TRBD1. The CDR3 loop spans 15 amino acids. Trimming at V came to 5 bases and at J to 2 bases, leaving 6 bases not matched to a gene. Germline assignment: CDR1 SEHNR and CDR2 FQNEAQ (reference sequence). CDR3 protein: CASSGGTVGNQPQHF. The CDR3 region has the DNA TGTGCCAGCAGCGGAGGGACAGTGGGCAATCAGCCCCAGCATTTT. Variable domain in full (rest from reference TRBV7-9 and TRBJ1-5): DTGVSQNPRHKITKRGQNVTFRCDPISEHNRLYWYRQTLGQGPEFLTYFQNEAQLEKSRLLSDRFSAERPKGSFSTLEIQRTEQGDSAMYLCASSGGTVGNQPQHFGDGTRLSIL.

The chain links TRBV7-6 to TRBJ2-5; D may be TRBD2 (6 bases). The CDR3 totals 14 residues. Per germline, CDR1 SGHVS and CDR2 FNYEAQ. Between the trimmed V and J ends, which lost 1 base and 5 bases, there was a span of 11 bases. The CDR3 region is CASSLGLGVETQYF. The CDR3 nucleotides read TGTGCCAGCAGCTTAGGACTAGGGGTGGAGACCCAGTACTTC.

This rearrangement joins TRBV24-1 to TRBJ2-3, with 14 bases aligning to TRBD2. Germline CDR1 is KGHDR and CDR2 is SFDVKD. The length of the CDR3 is 14 residues. Unmatched junction bases numbered 5, after V lost 7 bases and J lost 9 bases. The CDR3 loop reads CATRGTSGSGTQYF. The CDR3 nucleotides are TGTGCCACCAGAGGGACTAGCGGGAGTGGGACGCAGTATTTT.

The CDR3 region is CASSPRTGSIWFSYEQYF. CDR3 nucleotides: TGTGCCAGCAGCCCTCGGACAGGGTCGATTTGGTTCTCCTACGAGCAGTACTTC. The V and J genes are TRBV14 and TRBJ2-7; 8 bases are a match to TRBD1. The germline CDR1 and CDR2 sequences are SGHDN and FVKESK. With V trimmed by 4 bases and J by 0 bases, 14 bases remained unmatched. This CDR3 is built from 18 residues.

The rearrangement joins TRBV28 to TRBJ2-7, with unresolved D. The CDR3 has 12 residues. V lost 6 bases and J lost 4, with 10 bases in between. Germline values: CDR1 MDHEN, CDR2 SYDVKM. The CDR3 nucleotides are TGTGCCAGCAGGCAGCCAGGATACGAGCAGTACTTC. This translates into CASRQPGYEQYF.

This clone has just a few counts. This chain links TRBV5-1 with TRBJ1-4; no firm D call. V was shortened by 3 bases and J by 10 bases, with 13 bases between the two germline ends. CDR1 is SGHRS and CDR2 is YFSETQ in the germline V gene. This CDR3 is 13 amino acids long. CDR3 protein: CASSSTVDGKLFF. The CDR3 DNA reads as TGCGCCAGCAGCTCAACAGTAGATGGAAAACTGTTTTTT.

The J gene is TRBJ2-2, the V gene TRBV7-3, with D possibly TRBD2 on 6 matching bases. The CDR3 covers 16 residues. Germline assignment: CDR1 SGHTA and CDR2 FQGTGA. Trimming cost V 0 bases and J 3 bases, with 11 bases left between them. Here the CDR3 reads CASSLTRASDTGELFF. The CDR3 DNA reads TGTGCCAGCAGCTTAACGCGGGCTAGCGACACCGGGGAGCTGTTTTTT.

V usage is TRBV12-3 or TRBV12-4 and J usage is TRBJ1-2; TRBD1 might be the D (5 bases). CDR3 size: 13 residues. V was cut by 6 bases and J by 4 bases, with 12 bases left in between. The CDR3 nucleotides read TGTGCCAGCAGCCCACAGGCGGTCTATGGCTACACCTTC. The encoded protein is CASSPQAVYGYTF.

The chain employs TRBV10-1 and TRBJ2-1, with TRBD2 as a possible D gene (5 bases). Trimming shortened V by 4 bases and J by 0 bases, and 16 bases separated the two germline ends. There are 17 residues in the CDR3. The germline V gene encodes CDR1 WNHNN and CDR2 SYGVQD (reference sequence). The CDR3 is CASSGGEVSSSYNEQFF. CDR3 in DNA: TGCGCCAGCAGTGGGGGAGAGGTTTCGAGCTCCTACAATGAGCAGTTCTTC.

V gene TRBV29-1 combines with J gene TRBJ2-3; TRBD2 agrees at 8 bases. CDR3 length: 14 residues. Trimming cost V 1 base and J 5 bases; bases outside gene matches: 5. Per the germline V gene, CDR1 is SQVTM and CDR2 is ANQGSEA. The CDR3 is CSVEGRGAEDTQYF. Written as DNA, the CDR3 is TGCAGCGTTGAAGGGCGGGGGGCTGAAGATACGCAGTATTTT.

The V call is TRBV7-2, the J call TRBJ2-7; 7 nucleotides align to TRBD1. CDR1 and CDR2 from the germline V gene are SGHTA and FQGNSA. J gave up 6 bases and V 5 bases, and 7 bases lay outside the gene matches. The CDR3 covers 13 residues. The CDR3 loop is CASSVLTGTEQYF. The CDR3 DNA reads TGTGCCAGCAGCGTCTTGACAGGGACCGAGCAGTACTTC.

CDR3 bases: TGCGCCAGCAGCCAAGATCGGTTGAACACTGAAGCTTTCTTT. Protein sequence: CASSQDRLNTEAFF. This chain links TRBV4-3 with TRBJ1-1; D uncertain. V was cut by 0 bases and J by 0 bases, with 5 bases left in between. In germline, CDR1 is LGHNA, CDR2 YSLEER. The CDR3 sequence is 14 residues long.